The clone carrying this TCR beta chain is a singleton in its sample. Sequencing used immunoSEQ multiplex PCR; TCRdb keeps in-frame clones, though not all of them. The sample lists under 100,000 clones; 70% to 90% were seen once. CDR3 size: 16 residues. Trimming pared 2 bases from V and 0 bases from J, leaving 11 bases between. Germline CDR1 is SGHTA and CDR2 is FQGNSA. These data come from a study of T cell responses to AZD1222 COVID-19 vaccine. The TCR originated in an adult who received the AZD1222 COVID-19 vaccine. This sample comprised peripheral blood, obtained 28 days after the second AZD1222 dose. This sequence joins TRBV7-2 and TRBJ1-3; D unresolved. For the CDR3, the DNA is TGTGCCAGCAGCTTAATTTCCAGCGCCTCTGGAAACACCATATATTTT. It yields the protein CASSLISSASGNTIYF.